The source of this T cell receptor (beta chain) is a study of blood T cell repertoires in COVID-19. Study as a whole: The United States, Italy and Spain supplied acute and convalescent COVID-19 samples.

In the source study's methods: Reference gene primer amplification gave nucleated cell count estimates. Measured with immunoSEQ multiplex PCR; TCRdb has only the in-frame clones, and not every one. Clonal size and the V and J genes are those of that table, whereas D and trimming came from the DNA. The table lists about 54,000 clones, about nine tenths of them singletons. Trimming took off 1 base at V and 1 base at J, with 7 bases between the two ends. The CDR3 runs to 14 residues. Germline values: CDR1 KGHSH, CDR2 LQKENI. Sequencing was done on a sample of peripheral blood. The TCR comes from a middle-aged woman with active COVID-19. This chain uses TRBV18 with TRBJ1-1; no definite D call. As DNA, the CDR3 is TGTGCCAGCTCACCACAGACTTGGAACACTGAAGCTTTCTTT. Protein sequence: CASSPQTWNTEAFF.